This T cell receptor beta chain comes out of a study of blood T cells in healthy people across ages. Together with a sample-barcoded 5' primer, a J-beta primer mix was included in a second PCR lasting roughly 6 to 12 cycles. Each CDR3 protein is one row after TCRdb ran MiXCR on the 5' RACE reads. This sample yields roughly 700,000 distinct CDR3 sequences, of which 49% are seen a single time; roughly 31% belongs to the top ten. The germline V gene has CDR1 SEHNR and CDR2 FQNEAQ (reference sequence). This CDR3 spans 18 amino acids. Trimming left V 3 bases short and J 1 base short, with 16 bases between.

The receptor's source is a woman between 55 and 75 years old in good health. The chain couples TRBV7-9 to TRBJ2-6, with D maybe TRBD1 (7 bases). Sequencing was done on a sample of blood. The CDR3 spells CASSFSRGVVSGANVLTF. The CDR3 coding sequence is TGTGCCAGCAGCTTTTCCAGGGGGGTAGTTTCTGGGGCCAACGTCCTGACTTTC.